This TCR beta chain was profiled in a study of cytomegalovirus exposure and HLA in healthy donors. All donors participated as healthy donors of bone marrow. Study-wide points: The listing of roughly 160 TCR beta chains classed them as cytomegalovirus-associated. Later, an analysis showed that TCR beta chains associated with HLA were more clonally expanded than others that were equally common.

Concerning this clone: Its matching antigen is unknown.

60 Vbeta and 13 Jbeta primers were used in PCR. Clones were read by immunoSEQ multiplex PCR, and TCRdb kept only the in-frame ones, dropping some. The sample shows 95,000 to 100,000 clones, roughly 76% of them seen only once. The TCR comes from a man aged 35 to 55 in good health and CMV-seronegative. What was sequenced was PBMCs.

The CDR3 coding sequence is TGTGCCAGCAGCTCACCGACAGGTGGCGAGCAGTACTTC. Protein sequence: CASSSPTGGEQYF. The V gene is TRBV13, the J gene TRBJ2-7; D is perhaps TRBD1 (6 bases). The germline CDR1 and CDR2 sequences are PRHDT and FYEKMQ (reference sequence). Trimming removed 4 bases from V and 6 bases from J, with 13 bases in between. This CDR3 has 13 residues.